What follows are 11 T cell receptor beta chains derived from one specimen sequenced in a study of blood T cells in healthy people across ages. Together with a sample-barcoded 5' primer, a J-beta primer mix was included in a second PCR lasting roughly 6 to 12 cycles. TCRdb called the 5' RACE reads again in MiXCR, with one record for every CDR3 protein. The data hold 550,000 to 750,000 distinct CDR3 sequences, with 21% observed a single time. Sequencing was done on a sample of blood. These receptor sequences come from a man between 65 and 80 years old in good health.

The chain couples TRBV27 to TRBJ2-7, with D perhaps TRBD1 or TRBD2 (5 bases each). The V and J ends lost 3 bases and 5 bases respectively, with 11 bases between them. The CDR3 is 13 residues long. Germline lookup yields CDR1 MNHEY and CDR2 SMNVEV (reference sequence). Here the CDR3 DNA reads TGTGCCAGCAGTTTCCACGGGGCTGACGAGCAGTACTTC. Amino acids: CASSFHGADEQYF.

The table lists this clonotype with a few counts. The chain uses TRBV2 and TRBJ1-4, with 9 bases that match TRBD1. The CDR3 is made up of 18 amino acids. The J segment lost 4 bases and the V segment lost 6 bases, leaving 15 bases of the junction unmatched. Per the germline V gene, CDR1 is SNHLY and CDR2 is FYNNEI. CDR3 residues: CASSLGQGAVVINEKLFF. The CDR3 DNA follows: TGTGCCAGCAGCCTGGGACAGGGCGCAGTCGTAATTAATGAAAAACTGTTTTTT.

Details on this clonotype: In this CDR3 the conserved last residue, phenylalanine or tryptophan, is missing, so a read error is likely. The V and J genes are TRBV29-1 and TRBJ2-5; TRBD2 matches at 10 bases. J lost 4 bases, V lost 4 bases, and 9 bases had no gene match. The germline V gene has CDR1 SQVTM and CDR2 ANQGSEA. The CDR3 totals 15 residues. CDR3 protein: CSVAKAGGPRETQYY. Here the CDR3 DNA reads TGCAGCGTTGCGAAAGCGGGAGGGCCTCGAGAGACCCAGTACTAC.

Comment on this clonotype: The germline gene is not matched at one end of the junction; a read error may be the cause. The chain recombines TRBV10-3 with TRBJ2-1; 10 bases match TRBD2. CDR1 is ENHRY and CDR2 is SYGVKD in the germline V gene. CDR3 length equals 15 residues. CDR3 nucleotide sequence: TGTGCCTCTGGGACTAGCGATGCATCCTACAATGAGCGGTTCTTC. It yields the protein CASGTSDASYNERFF.

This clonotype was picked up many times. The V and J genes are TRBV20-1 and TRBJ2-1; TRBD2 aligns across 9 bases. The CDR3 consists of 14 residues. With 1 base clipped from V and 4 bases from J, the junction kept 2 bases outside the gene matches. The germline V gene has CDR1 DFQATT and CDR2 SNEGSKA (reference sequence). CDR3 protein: CSARGLAVYNEQFF. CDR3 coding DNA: TGCAGTGCTAGAGGACTAGCGGTTTACAATGAGCAGTTCTTC.

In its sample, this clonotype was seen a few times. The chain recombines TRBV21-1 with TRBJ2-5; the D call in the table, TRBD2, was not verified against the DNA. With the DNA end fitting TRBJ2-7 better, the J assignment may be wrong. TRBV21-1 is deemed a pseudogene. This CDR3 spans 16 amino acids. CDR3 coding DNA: TGTGCCAGCAGCAAAGTCGCCCTCCGAAGCTCCTACGAGCAGTACTTC. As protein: CASSKVALRSSYEQYF.

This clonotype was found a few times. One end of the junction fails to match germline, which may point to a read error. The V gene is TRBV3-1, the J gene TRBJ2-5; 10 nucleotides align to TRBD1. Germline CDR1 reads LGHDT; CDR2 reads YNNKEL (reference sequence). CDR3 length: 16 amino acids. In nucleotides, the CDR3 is TGTGCCAGCAGCCCGCTACTTGGACAGGGGGACAATGAGCAATTCTTC. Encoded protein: CASSPLLGQGDNEQFF.

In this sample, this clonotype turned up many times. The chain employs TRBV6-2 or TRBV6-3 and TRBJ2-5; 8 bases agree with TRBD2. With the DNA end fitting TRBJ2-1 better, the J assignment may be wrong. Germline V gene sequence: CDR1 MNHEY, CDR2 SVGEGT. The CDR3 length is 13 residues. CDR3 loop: CASSSGLVVEQFF. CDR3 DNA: TGTGCCAGCAGTTCGGGACTAGTTGTTGAGCAGTTCTTC.

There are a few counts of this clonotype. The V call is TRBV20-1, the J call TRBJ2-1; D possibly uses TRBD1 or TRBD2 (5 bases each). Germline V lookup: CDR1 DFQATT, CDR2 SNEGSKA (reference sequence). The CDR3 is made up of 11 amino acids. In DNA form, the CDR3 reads TGCGGGACCTCAAACTACAATGAGCAGTTCTTC. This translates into CGTSNYNEQFF.

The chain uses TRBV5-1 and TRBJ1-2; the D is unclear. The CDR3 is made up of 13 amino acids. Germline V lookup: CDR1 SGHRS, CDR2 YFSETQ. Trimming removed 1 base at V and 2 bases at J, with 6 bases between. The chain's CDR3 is CASSLSENYGYTF. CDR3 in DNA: TGCGCCAGCAGCTTGAGTGAGAACTATGGCTACACCTTC. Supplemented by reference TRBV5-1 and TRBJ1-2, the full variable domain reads KAGVTQTPRYLIKTRGQQVTLSCSPISGHRSVSWYQQTPGQGLQFLFEYFSETQRNKGNFPGRFSGRQFSNSRSEMNVSTLELGDSALYLCASSLSENYGYTFGSGTRLTVV.

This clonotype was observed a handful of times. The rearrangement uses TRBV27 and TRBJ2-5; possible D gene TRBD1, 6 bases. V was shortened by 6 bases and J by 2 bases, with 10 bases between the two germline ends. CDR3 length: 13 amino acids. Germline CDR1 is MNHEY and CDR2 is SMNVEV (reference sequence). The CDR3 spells CASRPQGQETQYF. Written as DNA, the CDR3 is TGTGCCAGCAGACCACAGGGTCAAGAGACCCAGTACTTC.